This is a list of T cell receptor beta chains from one sample in a study of blood T cell repertoires in COVID-19. TCRdb keeps only in-frame clones here, not all; method: immunoSEQ multiplex PCR. Here the sample spans about 300,000 clones, about nine tenths being singletons. The specimen was PBMCs or T cells enriched from blood (not recorded which). Receptors originate from a woman between 40 and 55 years old who had recovered from COVID-19. The CDR3 runs from the conserved cysteine through the conserved F or W. D genes are given only for firm matches. A clone size is listed for some rows: how often the clone was seen (once, few, many), or a class if it is expanded.

V	J	size	D	CDR3	DNA
TRBV6-5	TRBJ1-2	-	TRBD1	CASTPAGGFYGYTF	TGTGCCAGCACGCCGGCAGGGGGTTTCTATGGCTACACCTTC
TRBV5-1	TRBJ1-2	-	TRBD1	CASSTGPGTGNYGYTF	TGCGCCAGCAGCACAGGACCAGGGACAGGGAACTATGGCTACACCTTC
TRBV9	TRBJ2-2	once	TRBD2	CASSVESRASGYSNTGELFF	TGTGCCAGCAGCGTAGAGTCAAGGGCTAGCGGATATTCGAACACCGGGGAGCTGTTTTTT
TRBV27	TRBJ2-2	-	TRBD2	CASSFSGRVSGELFF	TGTGCCAGCAGTTTTAGCGGGAGGGTTAGCGGGGAGCTGTTTTTT
TRBV28	TRBJ1-2	-	TRBD1	CASSFRGTEANYGYTF	TGTGCCAGCAGTTTTCGAGGGACAGAAGCTAACTATGGCTACACCTTC
TRBV6-1	TRBJ2-7	-	TRBD2	CASSEALPSGGYEQYF	TGTGCCAGCAGTGAAGCGCTGCCTAGCGGCGGCTACGAGCAGTACTTC
TRBV14	TRBJ2-7	-	-	CASSQAKGGPSSYEQYF	TGTGCCAGCAGCCAAGCGAAGGGAGGCCCAAGCTCCTACGAGCAGTACTTC
TRBV5-1	TRBJ2-3	-	TRBD2	CASSLVGEGFTDTQYF	TGCGCCAGCAGCTTGGTGGGGGAGGGGTTCACAGATACGCAGTATTTT
TRBV28	TRBJ2-7	-	-	CASSLFQGRNEQYF	TGTGCCAGCAGTTTATTTCAGGGTAGGAACGAGCAGTACTTC
TRBV7-9	TRBJ2-1	-	TRBD2	CASSPGLAERFSYNEQFF	TGTGCCAGCAGTCCTGGACTAGCGGAGAGATTCTCCTACAATGAGCAGTTCTTC
TRBV2	TRBJ1-2	-	-	CASSENWAGDGYTF	TGTGCCAGCAGTGAAAACTGGGCAGGGGATGGCTACACCTTC
TRBV19	TRBJ2-3	-	TRBD2	CASRYSGSTDTQYF	TGTGCCAGTAGATATAGCGGGAGCACAGATACGCAGTATTTT
TRBV18	TRBJ1-6	-	-	CASSPLGNGDAPLHF	TGTGCCAGCTCACCACTTGGGAACGGGGATGCACCCCTCCACTTT
TRBV10-2	TRBJ2-3	-	-	CASSESGGGEGTQYF	TGCGCCAGCAGTGAGAGTGGGGGGGGCGAGGGTACGCAGTATTTT
TRBV18	TRBJ1-1	-	-	CASSPDRTNTEAFF	TGTGCCAGCTCACCAGACAGGACAAACACTGAAGCTTTCTTT
TRBV5-1	TRBJ1-2	once	TRBD1	CASSSDPSGQGANYGYTF	TGCGCCAGCAGCTCTGACCCCTCCGGACAGGGGGCAAACTATGGCTACACCTTC
TRBV7-3	TRBJ2-3	-	-	CASSLTGRGGTDTQYF	TGTGCCAGCAGCTTAACGGGGCGCGGTGGCACAGATACGCAGTATTTT
TRBV5-1	TRBJ2-7	-	TRBD1	CASMIQGANEQYF	TGCGCCAGCATGATACAGGGGGCGAACGAGCAGTACTTC
TRBV7-3	TRBJ2-7	-	TRBD1	CASSAQAGQGIYEQYF	TGTGCCAGCAGCGCCCAGGCGGGACAGGGGATCTACGAGCAGTACTTC
TRBV19	TRBJ1-5	-	-	CASSIGGFGGPQHF	TGTGCCAGTAGTATAGGCGGGTTCGGCGGGCCCCAGCATTTT
TRBV12-5	TRBJ1-5	-	-	CASGQQSGEGNQPQHF	TGTGCTAGTGGCCAACAGTCAGGGGAAGGCAATCAGCCCCAGCATTTT
TRBV9	TRBJ1-1	-	-	CASSPHRHLNTEAFF	TGTGCCAGCAGCCCACACCGACACCTGAACACTGAAGCTTTCTTT
TRBV5-4	TRBJ2-2	-	TRBD2	CASSLGGRGNTGELFF	TGTGCCAGCAGCTTAGGTGGGAGGGGAAACACCGGGGAGCTGTTTTTT
TRBV21-1	TRBJ2-2	-	-	CASSSTKGARKQGPNTGELFF	TGTGCCAGCAGTTCTACGAAGGGGGCCCGCAAACAGGGACCGAACACCGGGGAGCTGTTTTTT
TRBV6-1	TRBJ1-5	-	-	CASSEVGSSDYQPQHF	TGTGCCAGCAGTGAAGTAGGTTCGTCAGACTATCAGCCCCAGCATTTT
TRBV30	TRBJ1-5	-	-	CAWSALGEGITQPQHF	TGTGCCTGGAGTGCCCTGGGGGAGGGGATTACTCAGCCCCAGCATTTT
TRBV3-1/TRBV3-2	TRBJ2-2	-	TRBD2	CASSLSGRGTGELFF	TGTGCCAGCAGCCTAAGCGGGAGGGGCACCGGGGAGCTGTTTTTT
TRBV7-9	TRBJ1-1	once	-	CASSSDSREAFF	TGTGCCAGCAGCTCTGATAGTCGTGAAGCTTTCTTT
TRBV18	TRBJ1-3	-	-	CASSPGQLSSGNTIYF	TGTGCCAGCTCACCGGGGCAGCTGAGCTCTGGAAACACCATATATTTT
TRBV27	TRBJ1-5	-	-	CASSLSLTDRSLRPQHF	TGTGCCAGCAGTTTATCCTTAACTGACAGGTCGCTAAGGCCCCAGCATTTT
TRBV7-9	TRBJ1-3	-	TRBD1	CASSPTPGQPSGNTIYF	TGTGCCAGCAGTCCAACGCCGGGACAGCCCTCTGGAAACACCATATATTTT
TRBV30	TRBJ1-2	-	TRBD1	CAWSSPDRDYGYTF	TGTGCCTGGAGTTCCCCGGACAGGGACTATGGCTACACCTTC
TRBV4-3	TRBJ1-2	-	TRBD1	CASSQVRGTESNYGYTF	TGCGCCAGCAGCCAAGTCAGGGGGACAGAAAGTAACTATGGCTACACCTTC
TRBV19	TRBJ1-5	-	-	CASSPSGGNQPQHF	TGTGCCAGTAGCCCTTCAGGGGGCAATCAGCCCCAGCATTTT
TRBV2	TRBJ1-2	-	TRBD1	CASSPTGRAYGYTF	TGTGCCAGCAGTCCGACAGGGAGAGCCTATGGCTACACCTTC
TRBV11-2	TRBJ2-7	-	TRBD2	CASSRTTSGPYEQYF	TGTGCCAGCAGCCGTACGACTAGCGGACCCTACGAGCAGTACTTC
TRBV13	TRBJ2-7	-	-	CASSFSSGVAHEQYF	TGTGCCAGCAGCTTTAGTTCGGGAGTTGCCCACGAGCAGTACTTC
TRBV12-3/TRBV12-4	TRBJ2-1	-	TRBD1	CASSADRFEQFF	TGTGCCAGCAGTGCGGACAGGTTTGAGCAGTTCTTC
TRBV19	TRBJ1-4	-	-	CASSPGHRNEKLFF	TGTGCCAGTAGTCCGGGACACCGTAATGAAAAACTGTTTTTT
TRBV30	TRBJ1-5	-	-	CAWSNGNNQPQHF	TGTGCCTGGAGTAACGGTAACAATCAGCCCCAGCATTTT
TRBV5-1	TRBJ1-1	-	TRBD1	CASSLAVQGAEAFF	TGCGCCAGCAGCTTGGCGGTGCAGGGGGCTGAAGCTTTCTTT
TRBV4-1	TRBJ2-7	-	-	CASSQVAGSWEQYF	TGCGCCAGCAGCCAAGTTGCGGGGTCCTGGGAGCAGTACTTC
TRBV27	TRBJ1-5	-	-	CASRKGGYSNQPQHF	TGTGCCAGCAGAAAAGGGGGTTATAGCAATCAGCCCCAGCATTTT
TRBV19	TRBJ2-1	-	TRBD2	CASRGSGNEQFF	TGTGCCAGTAGAGGTAGCGGGAATGAGCAGTTCTTC